This record covers a single T cell receptor beta chain. Its antigen is undetermined. The data belong to a study of T-cell memory formation after mild COVID-19. Study-wide results and limits: Some responding clones appeared in pre-infection memory, suggesting cross-reactive memory joined.

Trimming shortened V by 3 bases and J by 3 bases, and 5 bases separated the two germline ends. The CDR3 contains 12 residues. In germline, CDR1 is SGHAT, CDR2 FQNNGV. It was 5'RACE with constant-segment primers that produced the TCR alpha and TCR beta cDNA libraries, which carried sample barcodes and UMIs. TCRdb re-analysed the 5' RACE reads in MiXCR, keeping a single row per CDR3 protein. This sample has some 120,000 distinct CDR3 sequences; approximately 5.9% occur once, and the top ten carry 2% to 2.5%. The chain joins TRBV11-2 to TRBJ2-5, with D unclear. The sample comprised PBMCs or a T cell subset sorted from them (not recorded which). This clonotype was obtained from an adult woman who had mild COVID-19 (a few samples of this study predate the infection). Cell type and time point are not known. The CDR3 loop reads CASSLGKETQYF. DNA for the CDR3: TGTGCCAGCAGCTTGGGGAAAGAGACCCAGTACTTC.